These T cell receptor beta chains were read from a single sample in a study of cytomegalovirus exposure and HLA in healthy donors. Assay used: immunoSEQ multiplex PCR; TCRdb lists only in-frame clones, some missing. Here the sample spans about 170,000 clones, roughly 70% being singletons. The material sequenced was PBMCs. These receptors were obtained from a woman between 18 and 29 years old in good health and CMV-seropositive. Both conserved end residues are part of each CDR3. D genes are given only for firm matches. The size field is filled for only some rows; it gives once, few, many or a size class.

v_call	clone_size	j_call	d_call	cdr3_aa	cdr3_nt
TRBV4-3	.	TRBJ1-2	.	CASSIIWGPVANYGYTF	TGCGCCAGCAGCATAATCTGGGGCCCTGTGGCTAACTATGGCTACACCTTC
TRBV4-3	few	TRBJ2-2	TRBD1	CASSHPGGHNTGELFF	TGCGCCAGCAGCCACCCAGGGGGCCATAACACCGGGGAGCTGTTTTTT
TRBV19	.	TRBJ1-5	TRBD1	CASSPQGGRWDQPQHF	TGTGCCAGTAGTCCGCAAGGGGGCCGGTGGGATCAGCCCCAGCATTTT
TRBV7-2	few	TRBJ1-4	.	CASSLGEGESEKLFF	TGTGCCAGCAGCTTAGGGGAGGGGGAGAGTGAAAAACTGTTTTTT
TRBV10-3	.	TRBJ1-1	TRBD1	CAISETGQVPNTEAFF	TGTGCCATCAGTGAGACAGGACAGGTCCCGAACACTGAAGCTTTCTTT
TRBV5-6	.	TRBJ1-6	.	CASSLAVSSYNSPLHF	TGTGCCAGCAGCTTGGCCGTCAGCTCCTATAATTCACCCCTCCACTTT
TRBV7-6	medium-sized	TRBJ1-3	.	CASSLGSQRGTIYF	TGTGCCAGCAGCTTAGGGTCCCAAAGGGGGACCATATATTTT
TRBV11-2	.	TRBJ2-7	TRBD2	CASSLESGGTYEQYF	TGTGCCAGCAGCTTAGAATCCGGGGGGACCTACGAGCAGTACTTC
TRBV11-1	.	TRBJ2-7	TRBD2	CASSPWGGGAYEQYF	TGTGCCAGCAGCCCCTGGGGCGGGGGAGCGTACGAGCAGTACTTC
TRBV29-1	.	TRBJ2-1	.	CSGGGAYNEQFF	TGCAGCGGGGGAGGAGCCTACAATGAGCAGTTCTTC
TRBV5-5	.	TRBJ2-3	TRBD2	CASSLGASGGLDTQYF	TGTGCCAGCAGCTTGGGGGCTAGCGGGGGCCTAGATACGCAGTATTTT
TRBV7-9	.	TRBJ1-4	.	CASSLMGGGELFF	TGTGCCAGCAGCTTGATGGGCGGGGGGGAACTGTTTTTT
TRBV28	.	TRBJ2-7	.	CASRKVGQGNYEQYF	TGTGCCAGCCGCAAAGTCGGGCAGGGGAACTACGAGCAGTACTTC
TRBV14	.	TRBJ1-1	.	CASSQVGRRTEAFF	TGTGCCAGCAGCCAAGTGGGGAGACGCACTGAAGCTTTCTTT
TRBV15	.	TRBJ2-3	TRBD2	CATSRASGGTDTQYF	TGTGCCACCAGCAGAGCTAGCGGGGGCACAGATACGCAGTATTTT
TRBV5-8	.	TRBJ1-2	TRBD1	CASRYRGYGYTF	TGTGCCAGCAGGTACAGGGGGTATGGCTACACCTTC
TRBV18	.	TRBJ2-1	.	CASSSRLEQDEQFF	TGTGCCAGCTCATCCCGACTAGAACAGGATGAGCAGTTCTTC
TRBV7-2	.	TRBJ1-6	.	CASSIRQAVISPLHF	TGTGCCAGCAGCATTCGACAGGCAGTAATTTCACCCCTCCACTTT
TRBV13	.	TRBJ2-5	TRBD2	CASSFGKGRGEETQYF	TGTGCCAGCAGCTTCGGGAAGGGCCGGGGGGAAGAGACCCAGTACTTC
TRBV10-3	.	TRBJ1-6	TRBD1	CAISGGQGAKSPLHF	TGTGCCATCAGTGGCGGACAGGGGGCTAAATCACCCCTCCACTTT
TRBV5-6	.	TRBJ1-5	.	CASSSYRGLAQHF	TGTGCCAGCAGCTCATACCGTGGCTTGGCCCAGCATTTT
TRBV19	.	TRBJ2-1	.	CASSMRFGENNEQFF	TGTGCCAGTAGTATGAGGTTCGGGGAAAACAATGAGCAGTTCTTC
TRBV21-1	.	TRBJ1-1	.	CATSPRTENTEAFF	TGTGCCACCTCGCCCAGGACAGAAAACACTGAAGCTTTCTTT
TRBV5-4	once	TRBJ2-7	.	CASSLGGGANEQYF	TGTGCCAGCAGCTTGGGAGGCGGGGCCAACGAGCAGTACTTC
TRBV7-2	.	TRBJ2-7	.	CASSSGGGTYEQYF	TGTGCCAGCAGCTCAGGCGGCGGGACCTACGAGCAGTACTTC
TRBV30	.	TRBJ1-1	.	CAWTGGAEAFF	TGTGCCTGGACTGGGGGGGCTGAAGCTTTCTTT
TRBV2	.	TRBJ2-7	.	CASSVKGASEQYF	TGTGCCAGCAGTGTTAAAGGGGCTAGCGAGCAGTACTTC
TRBV5-4	.	TRBJ2-1	.	CASSLRDKGYNEQFF	TGTGCCAGCAGCTTACGGGACAAGGGATACAATGAGCAGTTCTTC
TRBV4-3	.	TRBJ2-3	TRBD2	CASSQPAGGKTDTQYF	TGCGCCAGCAGCCAACCAGCGGGGGGGAAGACAGATACGCAGTATTTT
TRBV27	.	TRBJ1-6	TRBD1	CASSLDRGNSPLHF	TGTGCCAGCAGTTTGGACAGGGGAAATTCACCCCTCCACTTT
TRBV7-9	.	TRBJ2-5	.	CASSLGLKETQYF	TGTGCCAGCAGCCTGGGACTCAAAGAGACCCAGTACTTC
TRBV27	few	TRBJ1-2	.	CASGQMVGYTF	TGTGCCAGCGGGCAGATGGTTGGCTACACCTTC
TRBV6-5	.	TRBJ2-1	.	CASVPDYLDNEQFF	TGTGCCAGCGTACCGGACTACCTCGACAATGAGCAGTTCTTC
TRBV11-3	.	TRBJ2-1	TRBD2	CASSFEFAGGHNEQFF	TGTGCCAGCAGCTTTGAGTTTGCGGGGGGGCACAATGAGCAGTTCTTC
TRBV11-1	.	TRBJ2-3	.	CASSLLAGGTDTQYF	TGTGCCAGCAGCTTATTAGCAGGGGGCACAGATACGCAGTATTTT
TRBV4-1	.	TRBJ1-1	.	CASSPGGLGDTEAFF	TGCGCCAGCAGTCCCGGGGGGTTGGGGGACACTGAAGCTTTCTTT
TRBV5-6	.	TRBJ1-6	.	CASSPAGHYNSPLHF	TGTGCCAGCAGCCCAGCGGGACATTATAATTCACCCCTCCACTTT
TRBV15	.	TRBJ2-7	.	CATSREYLSSYEQYF	TGTGCCACCAGCAGAGAATACTTGAGCTCCTACGAGCAGTACTTC
TRBV15	.	TRBJ1-5	TRBD1	CATSREAGGFNQPQHF	TGTGCCACCAGCAGAGAGGCAGGGGGTTTTAATCAGCCCCAGCATTTT
TRBV19	.	TRBJ1-4	.	CASSIGSGANEKLFF	TGTGCCAGTAGTATAGGTTCAGGGGCAAATGAAAAACTGTTTTTT
TRBV15	.	TRBJ2-6	.	CATSREGAQGSGANVLTF	TGTGCCACCAGCAGAGAGGGGGCGCAGGGTTCTGGGGCCAACGTCCTGACTTTC
TRBV4-3	once	TRBJ2-3	.	CASSQAQQGYTDTQYF	TGCGCCAGCAGCCAAGCCCAACAGGGCTACACAGATACGCAGTATTTT
TRBV6-6	.	TRBJ2-5	.	CASSSRDIKETQYF	TGTGCCAGCAGTTCCCGGGACATTAAAGAGACCCAGTACTTC
TRBV4-1	few	TRBJ2-7	.	CASSQSEAGASPYEQYF	TGCGCCAGCAGCCAATCTGAGGCGGGGGCAAGTCCCTACGAGCAGTACTTC